The TCR beta chain described here comes from a study of T cells in localized non-small cell lung cancer. About this clone itself: No antigen is known for it.

CDR3 length: 14 residues. The germline gives CDR1 SGHRS, CDR2 YFSETQ. The J segment lost 3 bases and the V segment lost 4 bases, leaving 6 bases of the junction unmatched. Study outcomes and limitations: Turning up in adjacent lung were a median around 60 of the top 100 tumor clones. Compared with tumor, uninvolved adjacent lung displayed greater T cell clonality, ranking highest overall. Since sequencing was restricted to only one region of the tumor, intratumor heterogeneity remains a possibility.

Only in-frame clones appear in the TCRdb table, and some are missing; sequencing was by immunoSEQ multiplex PCR. Seen here are about 28,000 clones, roughly four fifths observed once, and the top ten hold about 5.3%. The TCR sequence derives from a man between 40 and 69 years old with stage III lung adenocarcinoma. The chain links TRBV5-1 to TRBJ1-1; 7 bases are a match to TRBD1. Material: peripheral blood mononuclear cells, obtained before any cancer treatment. The CDR3 coding sequence is TGCGCCAGCAGCGAAACAGGGGAATACACTGAAGCTTTCTTT. Protein: CASSETGEYTEAFF. Combining the CDR3 with reference TRBV5-1 and TRBJ1-1 gives the whole variable domain KAGVTQTPRYLIKTRGQQVTLSCSPISGHRSVSWYQQTPGQGLQFLFEYFSETQRNKGNFPGRFSGRQFSNSRSEMNVSTLELGDSALYLCASSETGEYTEAFFGQGTRLTVV.